The 25 T cell receptor beta chains reported below all come from one sample, sequenced in a study of beta chain features in type 1 diabetes. Study results and limitations: Significant though moderate, a shortening of TCRB CDR3s appeared in all four CD4+ subsets of Type 1 diabetes patients.

Expressed TCRB transcripts were sequenced because the entire RNA isolate underwent reverse transcription. The assay was immunoSEQ multiplex PCR, and TCRdb's table has in-frame clones only and misses some. The data show around 250,000 clones, with around an eighth seen just once and about 0.015% held by the top ten. These receptors have no identified antigens. Sequencing was performed on naive CD4+ T cells from blood. The receptors stem from a man aged 30-40 years with type 1 diabetes.

This clone was seen a few times. This chain links TRBV4-2 with TRBJ2-1; a possible D gene is TRBD2 (5 bases). With 4 bases removed from V and 0 bases from J, the gap between germline ends came to 10 bases. Looked up from germline, CDR1 is LGHNA and CDR2 is YNFKEQ. The CDR3 sequence is 15 residues long. The CDR3 DNA reads TGTGCCAGCAGCCCAGCGGCCAGCTCCTACAATGAGCAGTTCTTC. Its translation: CASSPAASSYNEQFF.

The chain has TRBV5-4 and TRBJ2-3; 7 bases are shared with TRBD2. V dropped 3 bases and J dropped 2; count of bases not matched to a gene: 12. Looked up from germline, CDR1 is SGHNT and CDR2 is YYREEE (reference sequence). CDR3 size: 17 residues. The CDR3 DNA sequence: TGTGCCAGCAGCTCCGTTGGCGGGAGTATACACACAGATACGCAGTATTTT. This sequence encodes CASSSVGGSIHTDTQYF.

This clone was detected a few times. The chain combines TRBV7-3 with TRBJ2-3, with 10 bases lining up with TRBD2. J lost 2 bases, V lost 5 bases, and 4 bases had no gene match. CDR1 and CDR2 from the germline V gene are SGHTA and FQGTGA. This CDR3 comprises 15 residues. Here the CDR3 reads CASSRTSGLTDTQYF. In nucleotides, the CDR3 is TGTGCCAGCAGCCGGACTAGCGGTCTCACAGATACGCAGTATTTT.

In this sample, this clone turned up a few times. The J gene is TRBJ1-1, the V gene TRBV15, with no clear D. The CDR3 consists of 11 residues. CDR1 and CDR2 (germline): LNHNV, YYDKDF (reference sequence). V lost 1 base and J lost 8, with 5 bases in between. CDR3 in amino acids: CATSRGQEAFF. The CDR3 coding sequence is TGTGCCACCAGCAGAGGACAAGAAGCTTTCTTT.

The chain has TRBV5-1 and TRBJ2-5; possible D gene TRBD1, 5 bases. From germline, CDR1 is SGHRS and CDR2 YFSETQ. V lost 4 bases to trimming and J lost 2 bases, with 9 bases between them. This CDR3 contains 13 residues. CDR3 sequence reads: CASSPSGQETQYF. In DNA form, the CDR3 reads TGCGCCAGCAGCCCCTCAGGGCAAGAGACCCAGTACTTC.

This clone was detected only a few times. The V call is TRBV6-5, the J call TRBJ2-7; D is perhaps TRBD2 (6 bases). Trimming shortened V by 6 bases and J by 4 bases, and 13 bases separated the two germline ends. The CDR3 runs to 13 residues. Germline V CDR1 and CDR2: MNHEY, SVGAGI. For the CDR3, the DNA is TGTGCCAGCAGCCGGCCCGGGGGTTACGAGCAGTACTTC. It yields the protein CASSRPGGYEQYF.

The genes are TRBV28 and TRBJ2-7; tentative D call: TRBD2 (6 bases). Trimming stripped 7 bases from V and 2 bases from J, with 12 bases between. The CDR3 loop spans 13 amino acids. CDR1 and CDR2 (germline): MDHEN, SYDVKM. CDR3 residues: CASTMGLTYEQYF. Written as DNA, the CDR3 is TGTGCCAGCACCATGGGACTGACCTACGAGCAGTACTTC.

This clone came up a few times. The V and J genes are TRBV29-1 and TRBJ1-2; 9 bases agree with TRBD1. The CDR3 spans 14 residues. In germline, CDR1 is SQVTM, CDR2 ANQGSEA. Trimming at V came to 7 bases and at J to 7 bases, leaving 13 bases not matched to a gene. The CDR3 sequence: CSAYEWTGAGGYTF. CDR3 bases: TGCAGCGCCTATGAATGGACAGGGGCCGGTGGCTACACCTTC.

This clone was seen more than once but under ten times. This chain joins TRBV29-1 and TRBJ1-5; D call uncertain. The germline CDR1 and CDR2 sequences are SQVTM and ANQGSEA. Trimming removed 4 bases from V and 6 bases from J, with 13 bases in between. The CDR3 consists of 13 residues. CDR3 region: CSVVVHSGQPQHF. In nucleotides, the CDR3 is TGCAGCGTTGTAGTACACTCGGGTCAGCCCCAGCATTTT. Full variable domain (missing parts from reference TRBV29-1 and TRBJ1-5): SAVISQKPSRDICQRGTSLTIQCQVDSQVTMMFWYRQQPGQSLTLIATANQGSEATYESGFVIDKFPISRPNLTFSTLTVSNMSPEDSSIYLCSVVVHSGQPQHFGDGTRLSIL.

This chain joins TRBV4-1 and TRBJ1-2; D is unresolved. The V end lost 3 bases, the J end lost 2 bases, and 4 bases lay between the germline ends. Germline V lookup: CDR1 MGHRA, CDR2 YSYEKL. The CDR3 sequence is 12 residues long. The DNA of the CDR3 is TGCGCCAGCAGCCAGTCGAACTATGGCTACACCTTC. This sequence encodes CASSQSNYGYTF.

The CDR3 sequence is CASSKRREGYNEQFF. CDR3 in DNA: TGTGCCAGCAGCAAGCGGCGGGAGGGTTACAATGAGCAGTTCTTC. The chain recombines TRBV7-9 with TRBJ2-1; 9 bases are a match to TRBD2. J lost 4 bases, V lost 5 bases, and 6 bases had no gene match. In germline, CDR1 is SEHNR, CDR2 FQNEAQ (reference sequence). The CDR3 totals 15 residues.

In this sample, this clone turned up a few times. J is TRBJ1-1 and V is TRBV30, with unresolved D. There are 13 residues in the CDR3. Germline V gene lookup returns CDR1 GTSNPN and CDR2 SVGIG (reference sequence). Between the trimmed V and J ends, which lost 1 base and 2 bases, there was a span of 8 bases. CDR3 sequence reads: CAWSDQANTEAFF. CDR3 bases: TGTGCCTGGAGTGACCAAGCTAACACTGAAGCTTTCTTT.

This clone was seen a few times. The chain carries TRBV28 and TRBJ2-7, with D uncertain. V gave up 5 bases and J gave up 1 base, with 9 bases separating them. The CDR3 totals 13 residues. Germline V gives CDR1 MDHEN, CDR2 SYDVKM. The CDR3 sequence: CASSRTPSYEQYF. The CDR3 nucleotides are TGTGCCAGCAGTAGAACTCCTTCCTACGAGCAGTACTTC.

This clone was found a few times. This sequence joins TRBV28 and TRBJ2-7; TRBD1 aligns across 9 bases. The J segment lost 3 bases and the V segment lost 7 bases, leaving 4 bases of the junction unmatched. This CDR3 contains 13 residues. Per the germline V gene, CDR1 is MDHEN and CDR2 is SYDVKM. CDR3 DNA: TGTGCCAGCACCGGGACAGGGAACTACGAGCAGTACTTC. It yields the protein CASTGTGNYEQYF.

The V call is TRBV4-3, the J call TRBJ2-1, with D perhaps matching TRBD1 (6 bases). The V gene lost 3 bases and the J gene lost 7 bases, with 13 bases spanning the gap. The germline V gene has CDR1 LGHNA and CDR2 YSLEER. The CDR3 is made up of 14 amino acids. CDR3 sequence reads: CASSHVGAINEQFF. In nucleotides, the CDR3 is TGCGCCAGCAGCCACGTGGGGGCTATTAATGAGCAGTTCTTC.

This chain connects TRBV5-1 to TRBJ1-4; D remains unclear. V was cut by 1 base and J by 4 bases, with 11 bases left in between. CDR3 length equals 15 residues. CDR1 SGHRS and CDR2 YFSETQ come from the germline V gene. The CDR3 nucleotides are TGCGCCAGCAGCTTGAATGAACAGCTTAATGAAAAACTGTTTTTT. This codes for CASSLNEQLNEKLFF.

This clone was found a few times. This chain uses TRBV5-6 with TRBJ2-3; 7 bases match TRBD2. CDR3 length equals 16 residues. With 2 bases clipped from V and 2 bases from J, the junction kept 8 bases outside the gene matches. The germline gives CDR1 SGHDT, CDR2 YYEEEE. This CDR3 is CASSFRAGPYTDTQYF. In DNA form, the CDR3 reads TGTGCCAGCAGCTTCCGAGCGGGACCCTACACAGATACGCAGTATTTT.

This clone was counted between two and nine times. This rearrangement joins TRBV5-4 to TRBJ1-5, with 7 positions matching TRBD1. This CDR3 contains 15 residues. From germline, CDR1 is SGHNT and CDR2 YYREEE (reference sequence). After removal of 1 base from V and 0 bases from J, the junction contained 1 base not matched to a gene. The CDR3 DNA is TGTGCCAGCAGCTTGACAGGGGATAGCAATCAGCCCCAGCATTTT. The encoded protein is CASSLTGDSNQPQHF.

V gene TRBV19 combines with J gene TRBJ1-5; perhaps TRBD1 as D (6 bases). V lost 3 bases to trimming and J lost 7 bases, with 7 bases between them. This CDR3 spans 12 amino acids. Per germline, CDR1 LNHDA and CDR2 SQIVND (reference sequence). CDR3 nucleotide sequence: TGTGCCAGTAGTATGGGGGCCCAGCCCCAGCATTTT. This translates into CASSMGAQPQHF. The complete variable domain, with remaining parts taken from reference TRBV19 and TRBJ1-5, reads DGGITQSPKYLFRKEGQNVTLSCEQNLNHDAMYWYRQDPGQGLRLIYYSQIVNDFQKGDIAEGYSVSREKKESFPLTVTSAQKNPTAFYLCASSMGAQPQHFGDGTRLSIL.

This chain uses TRBV19 with TRBJ1-1, with 7 bases aligning to TRBD1. V shed 4 bases, J shed 4 bases, and the junction held 6 bases outside the gene matches. The germline V gene has CDR1 LNHDA and CDR2 SQIVND (reference sequence). The CDR3 consists of 14 residues. CDR3: CASSTGQVRTEAFF. The CDR3, as DNA: TGTGCCAGTAGTACCGGACAGGTACGCACTGAAGCTTTCTTT.

This clone has more than one count but fewer than ten. The chain is built from TRBV11-2 and TRBJ2-2; D gene uncertain. There are 15 residues in the CDR3. Germline CDR1 and CDR2: SGHAT and FQNNGV. Trimming took off 7 bases at V and 4 bases at J, with 16 bases between the two ends. CDR3 in amino acids: CASTPIRRFTGELFF. The CDR3 nucleotides read TGTGCCAGCACCCCAATACGGCGGTTCACCGGGGAGCTGTTTTTT.

A few counts support this clone. The chain uses TRBV7-3 and TRBJ2-1; no clear D. Germline V gene sequence: CDR1 SGHTA, CDR2 FQGTGA. The CDR3 runs to 11 residues. V lost 2 bases and J 12 bases, leaving 8 bases between the germline ends. In DNA form, the CDR3 reads TGTGCCAGCAGCTTAGGCGGCAGGCAGTTCTTC. This sequence encodes CASSLGGRQFF.

DNA for the CDR3: TGTGCCAGCAGCTCCCCCGGGAGCATTAGCTCCTACGAGCAGTACTTC. Translating it yields CASSSPGSISSYEQYF. V gene TRBV28 combines with J gene TRBJ2-7, with D possibly TRBD2 on 6 matching bases. CDR3 length: 16 residues. Germline CDR1 and CDR2: MDHEN and SYDVKM. The V gene lost 6 bases and the J gene lost 0 bases, with 18 bases spanning the gap.

V and J are TRBV29-1 and TRBJ2-3; the match to TRBD1 covers 10 bases. J lost 6 bases, V lost 6 bases, and 3 bases had no gene match. Germline-derived CDR1 and CDR2 are SQVTM and ANQGSEA. The CDR3 is made up of 12 amino acids. CDR3 residues: CSVRQGADTQYF. The CDR3 DNA is TGCAGCGTCAGACAGGGGGCCGATACGCAGTATTTT.

Comments on this clone: Other DNA sequences in the same sample also yield this CDR3. The rearrangement links TRBV28 to TRBJ2-7, with a tentative D call TRBD2 (5 bases). Germline CDR1 is MDHEN and CDR2 is SYDVKM. The V gene lost 2 bases and the J gene lost 4 bases, with 6 bases spanning the gap. This CDR3 is built from 12 residues. CDR3 DNA sequence: TGTGCCAGCAGTTTACCGGGATACGAGCAGTACTTC. Amino acids: CASSLPGYEQYF.